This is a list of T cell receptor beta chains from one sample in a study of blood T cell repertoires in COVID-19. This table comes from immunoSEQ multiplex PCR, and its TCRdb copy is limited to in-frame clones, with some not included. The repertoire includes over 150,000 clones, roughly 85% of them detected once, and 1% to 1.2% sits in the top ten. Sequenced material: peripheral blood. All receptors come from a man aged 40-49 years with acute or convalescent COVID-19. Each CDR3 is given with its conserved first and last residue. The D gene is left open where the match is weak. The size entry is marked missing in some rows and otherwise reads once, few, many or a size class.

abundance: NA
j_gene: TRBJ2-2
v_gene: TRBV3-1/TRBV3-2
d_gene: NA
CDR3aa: CASSRAASRNTGELFF
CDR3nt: TGTGCCAGCAGCCGGGCCGCTAGCAGGAACACCGGGGAGCTGTTTTTT

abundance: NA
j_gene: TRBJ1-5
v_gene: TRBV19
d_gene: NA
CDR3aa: CASTFVASGQPQHF
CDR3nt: TGTGCCAGTACATTCGTGGCTTCAGGACAGCCCCAGCATTTT

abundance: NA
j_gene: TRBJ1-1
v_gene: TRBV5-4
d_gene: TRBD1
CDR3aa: CASRRTGGENTEAFF
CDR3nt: TGTGCCAGCCGCCGGACAGGGGGCGAGAACACTGAAGCTTTCTTT

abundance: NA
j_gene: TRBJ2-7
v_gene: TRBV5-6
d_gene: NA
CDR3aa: CASRGGASYEQYF
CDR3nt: TGTGCCAGCAGAGGCGGGGCCTCCTACGAGCAGTACTTC

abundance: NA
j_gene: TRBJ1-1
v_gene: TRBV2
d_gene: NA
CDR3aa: CASSGTLGTEAFF
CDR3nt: TGTGCCAGCAGTGGGACTTTGGGCACTGAAGCTTTCTTT

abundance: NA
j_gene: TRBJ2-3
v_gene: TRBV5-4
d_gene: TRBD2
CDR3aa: CASNRDGGSLDTQYF
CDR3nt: TGTGCCAGCAATCGCGACGGGGGGAGCTTAGATACGCAGTATTTT

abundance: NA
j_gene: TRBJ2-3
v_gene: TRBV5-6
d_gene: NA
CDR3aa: CASSLAVGRTDTQYF
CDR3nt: TGTGCCAGCAGCTTGGCAGTTGGGAGGACAGATACGCAGTATTTT

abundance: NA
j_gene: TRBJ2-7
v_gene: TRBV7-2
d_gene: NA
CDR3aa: CASSLLISGNEQYF
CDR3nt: TGTGCCAGCAGCTTACTGATTAGCGGCAACGAGCAGTACTTC

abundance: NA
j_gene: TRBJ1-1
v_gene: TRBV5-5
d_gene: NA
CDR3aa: CASSLGRRTEAFF
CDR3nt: TGTGCCAGCAGCTTGGGCCGGAGGACTGAAGCTTTCTTT

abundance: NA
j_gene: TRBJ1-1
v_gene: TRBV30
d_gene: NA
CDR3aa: CAWSVRVNTEAFF
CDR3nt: TGTGCCTGGAGTGTACGAGTGAACACTGAAGCTTTCTTT

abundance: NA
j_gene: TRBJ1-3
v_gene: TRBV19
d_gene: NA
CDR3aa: CASSDGPGAGNTIYF
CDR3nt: TGTGCCAGTAGTGATGGGCCCGGCGCTGGAAACACCATATATTTT

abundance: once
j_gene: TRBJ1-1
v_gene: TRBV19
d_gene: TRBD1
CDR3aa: CASSVGQGGAEAFF
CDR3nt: TGTGCCAGTAGTGTCGGACAGGGAGGCGCTGAAGCTTTCTTT

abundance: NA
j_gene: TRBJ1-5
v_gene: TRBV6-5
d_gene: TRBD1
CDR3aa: CASNTDRAGQPQHF
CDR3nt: TGTGCCAGCAACACTGACAGGGCGGGCCAGCCCCAGCATTTT

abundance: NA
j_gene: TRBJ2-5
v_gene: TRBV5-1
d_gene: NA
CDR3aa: CASSLRSSEGTQYF
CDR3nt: TGCGCCAGCAGCTTAAGGTCTTCGGAGGGGACCCAGTACTTC

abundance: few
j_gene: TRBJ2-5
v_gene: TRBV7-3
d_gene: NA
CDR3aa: CASSTDSREETQYF
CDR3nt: TGTGCCAGCAGCACGGACTCCAGAGAGGAGACCCAGTACTTC

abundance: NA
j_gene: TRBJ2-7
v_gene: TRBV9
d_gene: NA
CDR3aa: CASSVGPGNSYEQYF
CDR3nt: TGTGCCAGCAGCGTAGGACCGGGTAACTCGTACGAGCAGTACTTC

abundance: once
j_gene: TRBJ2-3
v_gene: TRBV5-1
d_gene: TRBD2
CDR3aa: CASSSKAGGPDTQYF
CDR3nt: TGCGCCAGCAGCTCAAAGGCGGGGGGCCCAGATACGCAGTATTTT

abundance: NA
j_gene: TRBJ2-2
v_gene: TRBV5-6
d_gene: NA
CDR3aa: CASSLEPGVTGELFF
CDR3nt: TGTGCCAGCAGCTTGGAACCGGGGGTGACCGGGGAGCTGTTTTTT

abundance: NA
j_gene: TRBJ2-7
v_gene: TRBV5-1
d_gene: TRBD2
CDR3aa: CASSPAGGFSEQYF
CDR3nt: TGCGCCAGCAGCCCGGCGGGGGGCTTTAGCGAGCAGTACTTC

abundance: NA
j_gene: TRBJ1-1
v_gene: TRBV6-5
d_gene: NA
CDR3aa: CASRRGGAVTEAFF
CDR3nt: TGTGCCAGCAGGAGGGGGGGGGCGGTCACTGAAGCTTTCTTT

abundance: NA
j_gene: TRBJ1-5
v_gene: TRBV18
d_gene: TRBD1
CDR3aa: CASSGQGMDQPQHF
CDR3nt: TGTGCCAGCTCAGGACAGGGGATGGATCAGCCCCAGCATTTT

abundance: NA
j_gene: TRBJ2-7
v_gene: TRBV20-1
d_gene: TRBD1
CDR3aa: CSAVYRGKQYF
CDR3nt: TGCAGTGCTGTCTACAGGGGGAAGCAGTACTTC

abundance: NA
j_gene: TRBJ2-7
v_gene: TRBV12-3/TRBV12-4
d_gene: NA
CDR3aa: CASSRTGYEQYF
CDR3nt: TGTGCCAGCAGTCGGACTGGGTACGAGCAGTACTTC

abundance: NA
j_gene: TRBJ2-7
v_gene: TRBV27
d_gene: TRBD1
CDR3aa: CASKGGQGLHEQYF
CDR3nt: TGTGCCAGCAAGGGGGGACAGGGCCTCCACGAGCAGTACTTC

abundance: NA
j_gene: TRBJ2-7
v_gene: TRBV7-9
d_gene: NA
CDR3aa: CANSFGQTGYEQYF
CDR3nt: TGTGCCAACAGCTTCGGCCAGACAGGCTACGAGCAGTACTTC

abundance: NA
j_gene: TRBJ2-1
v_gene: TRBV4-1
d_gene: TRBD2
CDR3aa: CASSQRLAGGPDEQFF
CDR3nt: TGCGCCAGCAGCCAAAGACTAGCGGGGGGGCCGGATGAGCAGTTCTTC

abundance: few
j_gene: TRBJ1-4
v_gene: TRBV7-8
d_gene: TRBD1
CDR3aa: CASSTGDRLYEKLFF
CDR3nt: TGTGCCAGCAGCACAGGGGACAGACTATATGAAAAACTGTTTTTT

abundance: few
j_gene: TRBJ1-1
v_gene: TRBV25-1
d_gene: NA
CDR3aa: CASIGLLNTEAFF
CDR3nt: TGTGCCAGCATAGGACTGCTGAACACTGAAGCTTTCTTT

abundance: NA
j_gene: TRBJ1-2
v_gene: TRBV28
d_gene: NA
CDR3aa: CASSLGSSNYGYTF
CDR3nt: TGTGCCAGCAGTTTAGGCTCCTCTAACTATGGCTACACCTTC

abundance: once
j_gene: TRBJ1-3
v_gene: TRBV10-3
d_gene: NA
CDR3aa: CAISSGQSSGNTIYF
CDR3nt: TGTGCCATCAGCTCAGGTCAAAGCTCTGGAAACACCATATATTTT

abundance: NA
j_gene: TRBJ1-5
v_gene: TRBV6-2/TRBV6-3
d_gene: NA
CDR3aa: CASSFLDNQPQHF
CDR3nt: TGTGCCAGCAGTTTTTTAGACAATCAGCCCCAGCATTTT

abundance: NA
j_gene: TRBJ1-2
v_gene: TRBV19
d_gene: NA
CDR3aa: CASRSYTQGIYSGYTF
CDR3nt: TGTGCCAGTAGATCATACACGCAGGGGATTTATAGCGGCTACACCTTC

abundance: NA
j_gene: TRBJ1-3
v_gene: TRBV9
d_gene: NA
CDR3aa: CASSVGEGTSSGNTIYF
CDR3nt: TGTGCCAGCAGCGTAGGGGAAGGGACATCCTCTGGAAACACCATATATTTT

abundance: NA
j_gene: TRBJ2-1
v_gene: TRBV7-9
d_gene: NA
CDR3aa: CASSLMRVDNEQFF
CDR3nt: TGTGCCAGCAGCTTAATGAGGGTCGACAATGAGCAGTTCTTC

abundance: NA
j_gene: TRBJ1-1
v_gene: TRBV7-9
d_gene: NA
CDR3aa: CASGAGQLNTEAFF
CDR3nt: TGTGCCAGCGGCGCGGGGCAGTTGAACACTGAAGCTTTCTTT

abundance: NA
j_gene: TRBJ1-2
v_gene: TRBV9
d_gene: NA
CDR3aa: CASSVDPGTNYGYTF
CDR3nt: TGTGCCAGCAGCGTAGATCCAGGGACTAACTATGGCTACACCTTC

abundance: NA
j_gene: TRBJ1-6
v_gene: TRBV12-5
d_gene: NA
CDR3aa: CASGLDGRALHF
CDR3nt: TGTGCTAGTGGCCTAGATGGTCGGGCCCTCCACTTT

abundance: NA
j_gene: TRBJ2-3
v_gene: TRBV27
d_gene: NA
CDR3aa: CASSLRDFPADTQYF
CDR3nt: TGTGCCAGCAGCCTCAGGGATTTTCCAGCAGATACGCAGTATTTT

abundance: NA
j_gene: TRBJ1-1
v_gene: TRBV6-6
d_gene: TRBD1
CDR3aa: CASSRQGAGDTEAFF
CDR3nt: TGTGCCAGCAGCCGACAGGGGGCGGGGGACACTGAAGCTTTCTTT